A single sample is the source of the 28 T cell receptor beta chains below, sequenced in a study of cytomegalovirus exposure and HLA in healthy donors. The PCR used 60 Vbeta and 13 Jbeta primers. Here immunoSEQ multiplex PCR was the method, and the copy in TCRdb shows in-frame clones only, minus some. The sample has approximately 80,000 clones; approximately 78% are singletons. Input material: PBMCs. The receptors here all came from a male donor in good health and CMV-seropositive.

The genes are TRBV7-2 and TRBJ2-7; TRBD1 is a possible D gene (8 bases). Germline lookup yields CDR1 SGHTA and CDR2 FQGNSA. This CDR3 region has 16 residues. V lost 6 bases and J lost 2, with 20 bases in between. CDR3 residues: CASSYRGGTGTYEQYF. The DNA for the CDR3 is TGTGCCAGCAGTTACAGGGGGGGGACAGGAACCTACGAGCAGTACTTC. The entire variable domain, with the rest obtained from reference TRBV7-2 and TRBJ2-7, is as follows: GAGVSQSPSNKVTEKGKDVELRCDPISGHTALYWYRQSLGQGLEFLIYFQGNSAPDKSGLPSDRFSAERTGGSVSTLTIQRTQQEDSAVYLCASSYRGGTGTYEQYFGPGTRLTVT.

The chain links TRBV11-2 to TRBJ2-3; 7 bases line up with TRBD1. Germline V gene lookup returns CDR1 SGHAT and CDR2 FQNNGV. The CDR3 is 16 amino acids. Unmatched junction bases numbered 12, after V lost 5 bases and J lost 4 bases. The CDR3 DNA is TGTGCCAGCAGCAGAAGACAGGGATTAGAGGCAGATACGCAGTATTTT. It encodes CASSRRQGLEADTQYF.

The gene calls are TRBV7-9 and TRBJ2-5, with 8 bases lining up with TRBD2. Germline V gene lookup returns CDR1 SEHNR and CDR2 FQNEAQ (reference sequence). CDR3 length: 14 residues. The junction had 6 bases not matched to a gene; V was cut back by 0 bases and J by 9 bases. The CDR3 region is CASSLATGGRSQYF. The CDR3 bases are TGTGCCAGCAGCTTAGCGACGGGAGGGAGGTCCCAGTACTTC.

The gene calls are TRBV2 and TRBJ2-5; 7 bases line up with TRBD2. With 2 bases clipped from V and 1 base from J, the junction kept 7 bases outside the gene matches. This CDR3 comprises 16 residues. Looked up from germline, CDR1 is SNHLY and CDR2 is FYNNEI. CDR3 nucleotide sequence: TGTGCCAGCAGTGAATCGAGGACTAGGGGCCAAGAGACCCAGTACTTC. This sequence encodes CASSESRTRGQETQYF.

This chain joins TRBV5-1 and TRBJ2-5, with D perhaps TRBD2 (7 bases). Germline V gives CDR1 SGHRS, CDR2 YFSETQ. Trimming removed 4 bases at V and 2 bases at J, with 18 bases between. CDR3 length: 16 amino acids. CDR3 DNA: TGCGCCAGCAGCCCCGGGGGGCTACCTTATCAAGAGACCCAGTACTTC. As protein: CASSPGGLPYQETQYF.

This CDR3 is CASSLWQGQLGGNQPQHF. CDR3 in DNA: TGTGCCAGCAGCTTGTGGCAGGGGCAGCTAGGAGGCAATCAGCCCCAGCATTTT. The genes are TRBV5-6 and TRBJ1-5, with D perhaps TRBD1 (6 bases). The CDR3 has 18 amino acids. The V end lost 1 base, the J end lost 2 bases, and 19 bases lay between the germline ends. Germline V gene lookup returns CDR1 SGHDT and CDR2 YYEEEE.

The chain recombines TRBV9 with TRBJ2-7, with 10 bases lining up with TRBD1. Germline values: CDR1 SGDLS, CDR2 YYNGEE. V lost 3 bases to trimming and J lost 3 bases; unmatched junction nucleotides: 3. This CDR3 region has 14 residues. CDR3 in DNA: TGTGCCAGCAGCGCCCGGACAGGGGGCTACGAGCAGTACTTC. This translates into CASSARTGGYEQYF.

The rearrangement joins TRBV18 to TRBJ1-1; D perhaps matches TRBD1 (5 bases). Germline V gives CDR1 KGHSH, CDR2 LQKENI. Trimming took 8 bases from V and 7 from J, leaving 17 bases between them. CDR3 size: 13 residues. The CDR3 DNA sequence: TGTGCCAGCGTAGAAGGGGTAATCGGTGAAGCTTTCTTT. Its protein product is CASVEGVIGEAFF.

The chain uses TRBV27 and TRBJ2-7, with D tentatively TRBD2 (5 bases). V was cut by 5 bases and J by 4 bases, with 18 bases left in between. The germline V gene has CDR1 MNHEY and CDR2 SMNVEV (reference sequence). The CDR3 runs 15 residues. The CDR3 sequence is CASSTSLAPHYEQYF. CDR3 nucleotides: TGTGCCAGCAGTACCTCCCTAGCCCCTCATTACGAGCAGTACTTC.

As DNA, the CDR3 is TGTGCCAGCAGTGCGAGAGGGTTGGGACTAGCGGGAGACACCGGGGAGCTGTTTTTT. Translating it yields CASSARGLGLAGDTGELFF. This sequence joins TRBV2 and TRBJ2-2; 14 bases are shared with TRBD2. The germline V gene has CDR1 SNHLY and CDR2 FYNNEI. The CDR3 is 19 residues long. J gave up 3 bases and V 4 bases, and 10 bases lay outside the gene matches.

The rearrangement joins TRBV11-2 to TRBJ2-3; 8 bases map to TRBD1. Per the germline V gene, CDR1 is SGHAT and CDR2 is FQNNGV. V lost 5 bases to trimming and J lost 6 bases; unmatched junction nucleotides: 7. The CDR3 length is 14 residues. CDR3 sequence (DNA): TGTGCCAGCAGCAGGGACAGGACGTCGGATACGCAGTATTTT. Translated: CASSRDRTSDTQYF.

This clone was detected only once. This sequence joins TRBV14 and TRBJ2-5; unclear D gene. V lost 0 bases, J lost 1 base, and 9 bases lay in between. The germline V gene encodes CDR1 SGHDN and CDR2 FVKESK. CDR3 size: 15 residues. CDR3 loop: CASSQDLRIQETQYF. Written as DNA, the CDR3 is TGTGCCAGCAGCCAAGACCTCAGAATCCAAGAGACCCAGTACTTC.

The chain couples TRBV9 to TRBJ2-1; a possible D gene is TRBD1 (6 bases). V was pared by 0 bases and J by 6 bases, with 10 bases between. CDR3 length: 14 amino acids. Germline assignment: CDR1 SGDLS and CDR2 YYNGEE. CDR3 region: CASSVGGRSNEQFF. The DNA of the CDR3 is TGTGCCAGCAGCGTAGGGGGGCGGAGCAATGAGCAGTTCTTC.

The J gene is TRBJ2-5, the V gene TRBV5-1; 7 bases fit TRBD1. The CDR3 has 14 amino acids. Losses at the gene ends were 3 bases for V and 4 bases for J; bases not matched to a gene: 6. Germline CDR1 is SGHRS and CDR2 is YFSETQ. CDR3 in amino acids: CASSWDSGGETQYF. The CDR3 DNA reads TGCGCCAGCAGCTGGGACAGTGGGGGAGAGACCCAGTACTTC.

The chain links TRBV2 to TRBJ2-3, with 9 bases that match TRBD1. CDR3 length equals 16 residues. Looked up from germline, CDR1 is SNHLY and CDR2 is FYNNEI. Unmatched junction bases numbered 6, after V lost 0 bases and J lost 5 bases. The DNA for the CDR3 is TGTGCCAGCAGTGAAGCGCGGGCGACAGGGGGAGATACGCAGTATTTT. Protein: CASSEARATGGDTQYF.

The chain links TRBV5-1 to TRBJ2-1; no clear D. CDR1 SGHRS and CDR2 YFSETQ come from the germline V gene. Trimming removed 4 bases from V and 0 bases from J, with 17 bases in between. The CDR3 is made up of 17 amino acids. The CDR3 coding sequence is TGCGCCAGCAGCCGGCTTAGTGGCGGCAGCTCCTACAATGAGCAGTTCTTC. Protein: CASSRLSGGSSYNEQFF.

The chain employs TRBV6-5 and TRBJ1-1; D is uncertain. CDR1 is MNHEY and CDR2 is SVGAGI in the germline V gene. V lost 6 bases and J lost 5, with 7 bases in between. The CDR3 is made up of 11 amino acids. The CDR3 spells CASSRSTEAFF. CDR3 coding DNA: TGTGCCAGCAGCCGGAGTACTGAAGCTTTCTTT.

The chain links TRBV4-2 to TRBJ2-2; 12 bases map to TRBD2. The CDR3 loop spans 18 amino acids. In germline, CDR1 is LGHNA, CDR2 YNFKEQ. V shed 2 bases, J shed 0 bases, and the junction held 4 bases outside the gene matches. The CDR3 loop is CASSQRTSGTSNTGELFF. The DNA of the CDR3 is TGTGCCAGCAGCCAACGGACTAGCGGGACGTCGAACACCGGGGAGCTGTTTTTT.

V is TRBV6-6 and J is TRBJ2-3; no clear D gene. CDR1 is MNHNY, CDR2 SVGAGI, per germline (reference sequence). The CDR3 covers 12 residues. With 2 bases removed from V and 5 bases from J, the gap between germline ends came to 5 bases. DNA of the CDR3: TGTGCCAGCAGTTACCCCGGAGATACGCAGTATTTT. Encoded protein: CASSYPGDTQYF.

There are a few counts of this clone. The chain has TRBV29-1 and TRBJ1-4; D is ambiguous. Germline CDR1 is SQVTM and CDR2 is ANQGSEA. V lost 6 bases, J lost 7 bases, and 15 bases lay in between. The CDR3 runs to 13 residues. The CDR3 region has the DNA TGCAGCGTCACGGCGGGGTCGGTTGAAAAACTGTTTTTT. Translated, it gives CSVTAGSVEKLFF.

The table lists this clone with a count of one. This chain connects TRBV28 to TRBJ2-3; D may be TRBD1 (5 bases). This CDR3 contains 12 residues. Germline CDR1 is MDHEN and CDR2 is SYDVKM. Trimming took 8 bases from V and 1 from J, leaving 7 bases between them. The CDR3 protein is CASEQGTDTQYF. The CDR3, as DNA: TGTGCCAGCGAACAGGGCACAGATACGCAGTATTTT. Using reference TRBV28 and TRBJ2-3 for the parts outside the CDR3, the full variable domain is DVKVTQSSRYLVKRTGEKVFLECVQDMDHENMFWYRQDPGLGLRLIYFSYDVKMKEKGDIPEGYSVSREKKERFSLILESASTNQTSMYLCASEQGTDTQYFGPGTRLTVL.

This clone was detected a few times. In DNA form, the CDR3 reads TGTGCCAGCAGCGGAAGCGACAGTTTCTATGGCTACACCTTC. This gives the protein CASSGSDSFYGYTF. The rearrangement joins TRBV9 to TRBJ1-2, with D possibly TRBD1 on 5 matching bases. CDR3 length: 14 amino acids. V shed 3 bases and J shed 4 bases, with 13 bases lying between them. Germline loops: CDR1 SGDLS, CDR2 YYNGEE.

The rearrangement joins TRBV5-1 to TRBJ2-1, with 8 bases lining up with TRBD2. The V segment lost 4 bases and the J segment 0 bases; nucleotides outside the gene matches: 3. Germline CDR1 reads SGHRS; CDR2 reads YFSETQ. The CDR3 is 15 residues long. The CDR3 nucleotides read TGCGCCAGCAGCCCTAGCGGGCGCTCCTACAATGAGCAGTTCTTC. Its protein is CASSPSGRSYNEQFF.

The chain combines TRBV6-5 with TRBJ2-2; weak D call: TRBD1 (6 bases). V was clipped by 0 bases and J by 6 bases, with 8 bases between them. CDR1 and CDR2 from the germline V gene are MNHEY and SVGAGI. The CDR3 has 14 amino acids. This CDR3 is CASSYSTGPGELFF. The CDR3 coding sequence is TGTGCCAGCAGTTACTCTACAGGGCCCGGGGAGCTGTTTTTT.

This chain uses TRBV27 with TRBJ1-2, with TRBD1 matching 7 bases. This CDR3 spans 11 amino acids. The germline V gene has CDR1 MNHEY and CDR2 SMNVEV (reference sequence). The V segment lost 5 bases and the J segment 8 bases; nucleotides outside the gene matches: 2. In DNA, the CDR3 is TGTGCCAGCAGTGGGGGACAGGGCTACACCTTC. It encodes CASSGGQGYTF.

The chain recombines TRBV30 with TRBJ2-2, with 9 bases fitting TRBD2. This CDR3 has 15 amino acids. Germline V gene data show CDR1 as GTSNPN and CDR2 as SVGIG (reference sequence). J gave up 3 bases and V 4 bases, and 6 bases lay outside the gene matches. CDR3 in amino acids: CAWTAGGRDTGELFF. In DNA, the CDR3 is TGTGCCTGGACCGCGGGCGGGAGGGACACCGGGGAGCTGTTTTTT.

This clone was recorded a few times. V and J are TRBV28 and TRBJ2-7; D gene uncertain. This CDR3 spans 12 amino acids. The germline V gene has CDR1 MDHEN and CDR2 SYDVKM. The V gene lost 5 bases and the J gene lost 6 bases, with 11 bases spanning the gap. The CDR3 region is CASSMGRGEQYF. DNA for the CDR3: TGTGCCAGCAGTATGGGTCGAGGCGAGCAGTACTTC. The full variable domain, rest sourced from reference TRBV28 and TRBJ2-7, is DVKVTQSSRYLVKRTGEKVFLECVQDMDHENMFWYRQDPGLGLRLIYFSYDVKMKEKGDIPEGYSVSREKKERFSLILESASTNQTSMYLCASSMGRGEQYFGPGTRLTVT.

The genes are TRBV27 and TRBJ2-1, with 7 bases identical to TRBD1. Germline CDR1 reads MNHEY; CDR2 reads SMNVEV (reference sequence). Trimming took 2 bases from V and 6 from J; bases not matched to a gene: 4. The CDR3 sequence is 14 residues long. The CDR3 sequence: CASSLGQAGNEQFF. The DNA for the CDR3 is TGTGCCAGCAGTTTAGGACAGGCTGGCAATGAGCAGTTCTTC.